One sample yielded the 29 T cell receptor beta chains listed below, sequenced in a study of blood T cell repertoires in COVID-19. The table came from immunoSEQ multiplex PCR; TCRdb's copy has only in-frame clones and leaves some out. The sample consists of 300,000 to 400,000 clones, approximately 88% of them appearing once. The sequenced material came from peripheral blood. All receptors come from a woman in her thirties with COVID-19, enrolled during active disease.

The chain links TRBV28 to TRBJ1-1; D is unclear. Trimming removed 4 bases from V and 6 bases from J, with 12 bases in between. This CDR3 comprises 13 residues. Germline V gene sequence: CDR1 MDHEN, CDR2 SYDVKM. CDR3 sequence (DNA): TGTGCCAGCAGTTCCGACTTGGGTGCTGAAGCTTTCTTT. Protein product: CASSSDLGAEAFF.

This clone was seen a single time. The V and J genes are TRBV10-3 and TRBJ2-1; TRBD1 matches at 11 bases. This CDR3 is built from 15 residues. Germline lookup yields CDR1 ENHRY and CDR2 SYGVKD. V trimming: 4 bases; J trimming: 8 bases; junction bases outside the gene matches: 7. DNA for the CDR3: TGTGCCATCAGTGGTCGGGACAGGGGGAACCATGAGCAGTTCTTC. Translated: CAISGRDRGNHEQFF.

The chain is built from TRBV5-1 and TRBJ2-1; TRBD2 aligns across 13 bases. CDR1 is SGHRS and CDR2 is YFSETQ in the germline V gene. This CDR3 contains 16 residues. V shed 0 bases and J 9 bases; nucleotides not matched to a gene: 6. The CDR3 bases are TGCGCCAGCAGCTTGGCTACTAGCGGGAGGGCCACTGAGCAGTTCTTC. This codes for CASSLATSGRATEQFF.

The CDR3 DNA is TGTGCCAGCCACAGACAGAACACAGATACGCAGTATTTT. Protein sequence: CASHRQNTDTQYF. The gene calls are TRBV11-3 and TRBJ2-3, with D perhaps matching TRBD1 (5 bases). Germline V gene data show CDR1 as SGHNT and CDR2 as YENEEA. This CDR3 is 13 amino acids long. V gave up 8 bases and J gave up 2 bases, with 11 bases separating them.

This chain connects TRBV18 to TRBJ2-7; D is perhaps TRBD1 (6 bases). CDR1 is KGHSH, CDR2 LQKENI, per germline. This CDR3 spans 14 amino acids. V lost 3 bases and J 3 bases, leaving 12 bases between the germline ends. In DNA, the CDR3 is TGTGCCAGCTCACCGATGGACAGTTTCTACGAGCAGTACTTC. Encoded protein: CASSPMDSFYEQYF.

The chain recombines TRBV10-2 with TRBJ1-2; no definite D call. The V end lost 3 bases, the J end lost 5 bases, and 16 bases lay between the germline ends. The CDR3 extends over 15 amino acids. The germline V gene encodes CDR1 WSHSY and CDR2 SAAADI. CDR3: CASSDGRTSRYGYTF. CDR3 nucleotide sequence: TGCGCCAGCAGTGATGGGAGGACCTCAAGGTATGGCTACACCTTC.

The chain employs TRBV29-1 and TRBJ2-5, with 12 bases that match TRBD1. This CDR3 comprises 16 residues. Germline V CDR1 and CDR2: SQVTM, ANQGSEA. Unmatched junction bases numbered 12, after V lost 5 bases and J lost 5 bases. CDR3 nucleotide sequence: TGCAGCGTTCTACCCGCGGGACAGGGGGCTCGGGAGACCCAGTACTTC. This translates into CSVLPAGQGARETQYF.

There are a few counts of this clone. The chain combines TRBV28 with TRBJ2-7; 7 bases are shared with TRBD1. J was trimmed by 4 bases and V by 2 bases; bases with no gene match: 8. The CDR3 loop spans 15 amino acids. The V gene's germline CDR1 is MDHEN and CDR2 SYDVKM. Here the CDR3 DNA reads TGTGCCAGCAGTTTACTAGGGACAGTTATTTACGAGCAGTACTTC. Translating it yields CASSLLGTVIYEQYF. The full variable domain, with the rest looked up from reference TRBV28 and TRBJ2-7, is DVKVTQSSRYLVKRTGEKVFLECVQDMDHENMFWYRQDPGLGLRLIYFSYDVKMKEKGDIPEGYSVSREKKERFSLILESASTNQTSMYLCASSLLGTVIYEQYFGPGTRLTVT.

V gene TRBV3-1 (or the pseudogene TRBV3-2) combines with J gene TRBJ2-5; D is unclear. CDR1 is LGHDT and CDR2 is YNNKEL in the germline V gene (reference sequence). The length of the CDR3 is 14 residues. Trimming removed 5 bases from V and 4 bases from J, with 14 bases in between. The CDR3 DNA reads as TGTGCCAGCAGCGCAACCCAGTTTGGAGAGACCCAGTACTTC. Amino acids: CASSATQFGETQYF.

This chain joins TRBV5-1 and TRBJ2-7, with D perhaps matching TRBD2 (6 bases). Trimming left V 0 bases short and J 7 bases short, with 14 bases between. The CDR3 runs to 14 residues. Germline-derived CDR1 and CDR2 are SGHRS and YFSETQ. The CDR3 spells CASSLAGGGGEQYF. CDR3 sequence (DNA): TGCGCCAGCAGCTTGGCCGGGGGAGGTGGGGAGCAGTACTTC.

This clone was detected a few times. The V and J genes are TRBV7-9 and TRBJ1-6, with a weak D call TRBD1 (5 bases). Trimming took 4 bases from V and 10 from J, leaving 11 bases between them. The germline gives CDR1 SEHNR, CDR2 FQNEAQ (reference sequence). The CDR3 has 13 amino acids. Written as DNA, the CDR3 is TGTGCCAGCAGCTCCTCCGGGGGGTCACCCCTCCACTTT. This codes for CASSSSGGSPLHF.

V is TRBV5-1 and J is TRBJ1-6; 8 bases agree with TRBD1. The CDR3 is 15 amino acids. Germline loops: CDR1 SGHRS, CDR2 YFSETQ. V lost 0 bases to trimming and J lost 7 bases; unmatched junction nucleotides: 3. The DNA of the CDR3 is TGCGCCAGCAGCTTGGTACAGGGGGAAAATTCACCCCTCCACTTT. It is translated as CASSLVQGENSPLHF.

J is TRBJ1-1 and V is TRBV20-1, with a possible D match to TRBD1 (6 bases). The V gene's germline CDR1 is DFQATT and CDR2 SNEGSKA (reference sequence). The CDR3 is 17 amino acids. Trimming pared 3 bases from V and 5 bases from J, leaving 25 bases between. The DNA for the CDR3 is TGCAGTGCTAGTGCTGGGGGAGCAACAGGGCAGGGGACTGAAGCTTTCTTT. It is translated as CSASAGGATGQGTEAFF.

The rearrangement joins TRBV24-1 to TRBJ2-3, with 9 positions matching TRBD2. The V segment lost 1 base and the J segment 2 bases; nucleotides outside the gene matches: 12. Germline assignment: CDR1 KGHDR and CDR2 SFDVKD. The CDR3 extends over 19 amino acids. CDR3 in amino acids: CATSDFPSGISGHTDTQYF. Here the CDR3 DNA reads TGTGCCACCAGTGATTTTCCTAGCGGGATCTCCGGCCACACAGATACGCAGTATTTT.

V and J are TRBV4-3 and TRBJ2-5; 8 bases are a match to TRBD2. V lost 0 bases to trimming and J lost 5 bases; unmatched junction nucleotides: 5. Germline V gene lookup returns CDR1 LGHNA and CDR2 YSLEER. This CDR3 spans 15 amino acids. This chain's CDR3 is CASSQDEGLAETQYF. DNA for the CDR3: TGCGCCAGCAGCCAAGATGAAGGACTAGCTGAGACCCAGTACTTC.

The gene calls are TRBV5-6 and TRBJ2-1; D possibly corresponds to TRBD1 (6 bases). There are 16 residues in the CDR3. Germline loops: CDR1 SGHDT, CDR2 YYEEEE. V shed 0 bases and J shed 2 bases, with 12 bases lying between them. The CDR3 bases are TGTGCCAGCAGCTTGGCACAGGGAAACCCCTACAATGAGCAGTTCTTC. It codes for CASSLAQGNPYNEQFF.

This clone is a singleton in its sample. The V gene is TRBV9, the J gene TRBJ1-3, with D possibly being TRBD1 (5 bases). Germline CDR1 reads SGDLS; CDR2 reads YYNGEE. The CDR3 spans 16 residues. The V gene lost 4 bases and the J gene lost 1 base, with 15 bases spanning the gap. CDR3 in DNA: TGTGCCAGCAGCCCCCTCCCTCAGGGTTCTGGAAACACCATATATTTT. Translating gives CASSPLPQGSGNTIYF.

This clone was found once. The J gene is TRBJ1-5, the V gene TRBV7-8; no clear D. The CDR3 is 15 amino acids. CDR1 is SGHVS and CDR2 is FQNEAQ in the germline V gene. V lost 3 bases, J lost 1 base, and 10 bases lay in between. CDR3 in amino acids: CASSFSYRSNQPQHF. CDR3 nucleotide sequence: TGTGCCAGCAGCTTTTCGTACAGAAGCAATCAGCCCCAGCATTTT.

The V and J genes are TRBV6-2 or TRBV6-3 and TRBJ2-2; 10 nucleotides line up with TRBD2. The CDR3 consists of 15 residues. Germline V gives CDR1 MNHEY, CDR2 SVGEGT. Losses at the gene ends were 6 bases for V and 4 bases for J; bases not matched to a gene: 5. CDR3 nucleotide sequence: TGTGCCAGCAGCCGGGGACTAGCGAGCACCGGGGAGCTGTTTTTT. Translating gives CASSRGLASTGELFF.

The rearrangement uses TRBV4-2 and TRBJ1-6; D remains ambiguous. Trimming pared 4 bases from V and 2 bases from J, leaving 15 bases between. The germline V gene has CDR1 LGHNA and CDR2 YNFKEQ. The CDR3 is 17 residues long. The DNA for the CDR3 is TGTGCCAGCAGCCGAGGGATCGGTACCCCCTATAATTCACCCCTCCACTTT. Protein sequence: CASSRGIGTPYNSPLHF.

Only a few counts were recorded for this clone. Other DNA sequences from this sample encode an identical CDR3 as well. The chain links TRBV7-6 to TRBJ2-1, with D possibly TRBD2 on 6 matching bases. CDR3 length: 16 amino acids. The germline V gene has CDR1 SGHVS and CDR2 FNYEAQ. The ends were cut back, 1 base at V and 2 bases at J, with 12 bases in the middle. The CDR3 loop reads CASSLVGGDAYNEQFF. Here the CDR3 DNA reads TGTGCCAGCAGCTTAGTCGGGGGAGACGCCTACAATGAGCAGTTCTTC.

J is TRBJ2-7 and V is TRBV4-3; D might be TRBD2 (7 bases). Trimming pared 0 bases from V and 1 base from J, leaving 10 bases between. The CDR3 has 15 amino acids. In germline, CDR1 is LGHNA, CDR2 YSLEER. In nucleotides, the CDR3 is TGCGCCAGCAGCCAAGAACGGGGGGCGTCCTACGAGCAGTACTTC. Amino acid sequence: CASSQERGASYEQYF.

The V call is TRBV6-2 or TRBV6-3, the J call TRBJ2-7; possibly TRBD2 for D (6 bases). The CDR3 is made up of 17 amino acids. The germline gives CDR1 MNHEY, CDR2 SVGEGT. V was trimmed by 2 bases and J by 0 bases, leaving 17 bases between them. CDR3 amino acids: CASSYGEVRWSSYEQYF. CDR3 coding DNA: TGTGCCAGCAGTTACGGGGAGGTTAGATGGAGCTCCTACGAGCAGTACTTC.

The chain links TRBV14 to TRBJ2-2, with unresolved D. The ends were cut back, 6 bases at V and 3 bases at J, with 11 bases in the middle. This CDR3 is built from 14 residues. CDR1 SGHDN and CDR2 FVKESK come from the germline V gene. Written as DNA, the CDR3 is TGTGCCAGCAGGTCTGCTATACACACCGGGGAGCTGTTTTTT. Its translation: CASRSAIHTGELFF.

The chain combines TRBV2 with TRBJ2-1, with D unresolved. Per germline, CDR1 SNHLY and CDR2 FYNNEI. V lost 2 bases and J 8 bases, leaving 13 bases between the germline ends. This CDR3 is 14 amino acids long. CDR3 region: CASSESLVRHEQFF. The CDR3 DNA follows: TGTGCCAGCAGTGAAAGCCTAGTTCGGCATGAGCAGTTCTTC.

The gene calls are TRBV28 and TRBJ1-5; D gene unclear. Trimming cost V 2 bases and J 5 bases, with 10 bases left between them. Germline V gives CDR1 MDHEN, CDR2 SYDVKM. This CDR3 comprises 14 residues. CDR3 protein: CASSLVRFDQPQHF. CDR3 in DNA: TGTGCCAGCAGTTTAGTGCGATTCGATCAGCCCCAGCATTTT.

The V call is TRBV5-1, the J call TRBJ2-1, with D tentatively TRBD2 (6 bases). The CDR3 is 14 residues long. Germline CDR1 reads SGHRS; CDR2 reads YFSETQ. V lost 5 bases, J lost 9 bases, and 18 bases lay in between. The CDR3 loop is CASRESGGIAEQFF. In nucleotides, the CDR3 is TGCGCCAGCAGGGAGAGCGGAGGGATCGCTGAGCAGTTCTTC.

A single count supports this clone. The rearrangement uses TRBV11-3 and TRBJ2-4, with D perhaps TRBD1 (5 bases). CDR3 length equals 15 residues. The germline V gene has CDR1 SGHNT and CDR2 YENEEA. Trimming took 2 bases from V and 4 from J, leaving 12 bases between them. The CDR3 DNA is TGTGCCAGCAGCTTAAGTACTGGGGCGAAAAACATTCAGTACTTC. Encoded protein: CASSLSTGAKNIQYF. Combining the CDR3 with reference TRBV11-3 and TRBJ2-4 gives the whole variable domain EAGVVQSPRYKIIEKKQPVAFWCNPISGHNTLYWYLQNLGQGPELLIRYENEEAVDDSQLPKDRFSAERLKGVDSTLKIQPAELGDSAVYLCASSLSTGAKNIQYFGAGTRLSVL.

V usage is TRBV7-9 and J usage is TRBJ2-1, with 9 nucleotides matching TRBD2. The trim removed 5 bases at V and 4 bases at J, leaving 18 bases unmatched. This CDR3 has 19 amino acids. Germline-derived CDR1 and CDR2 are SEHNR and FQNEAQ (reference sequence). This chain's CDR3 is CASSQQREYRGGVYNEQFF. CDR3 bases: TGTGCCAGCAGCCAACAGCGGGAATACCGCGGGGGGGTTTACAATGAGCAGTTCTTC.